The clone carrying this T cell receptor (beta chain) was seen more than once but under ten times. The antigen is not known. The data derive from a study of T cell repertoires in cytomegalovirus infection. Overall study context: It was recently identified HLA-C-restricted and well-studied HLA-B-restricted CMV epitopes that the study used.

The CDR3 covers 12 residues. The germline V gene encodes CDR1 SNHLY and CDR2 FYNNEI. V shed 7 bases and J shed 6 bases, with 9 bases lying between them. In TCRdb, the reads were re-called with MiXCR into one record per CDR3 protein. The sample lists roughly 150,000 distinct CDR3 sequences, 25% to 35% seen once, with around 50% in the top ten. V gene TRBV2 combines with J gene TRBJ2-2, with no clear D. The receptor was derived from a human donor in good health (CMV status not recorded). Some clones in this sample may be carry-over from other donors' samples. Sample: CD8+ T cells from cultured PBMCs, taken from culture after CMV antigen stimulation. CDR3 bases: TGTGCCAGCACCGAATCGGCCGGGGAGCTGTTTTTT. Translation: CASTESAGELFF.